One and the same sample provided the 26 T cell receptor beta chains below, sequenced in a study of T cell responses to AZD1222 COVID-19 vaccine. Sequenced by immunoSEQ multiplex PCR; TCRdb stores in-frame clones only, minus some. The table shows 15,000 to 20,000 clones, with over 60% occurring only once. The sequencing here drew on peripheral blood, taken 28 days after the second AZD1222 dose. The origin of the receptors is an adult who received the AZD1222 COVID-19 vaccine.

The chain combines TRBV4-1 with TRBJ1-5; perhaps TRBD1 as D (6 bases). Trimming removed 1 base from V and 1 base from J, with 11 bases in between. Per the germline V gene, CDR1 is MGHRA and CDR2 is YSYEKL. The CDR3 is 16 residues long. In DNA form, the CDR3 reads TGCGCCAGCAGCCAAGGGGGGGCTGGGAGCAATCAGCCCCAGCATTTT. It encodes CASSQGGAGSNQPQHF.

This rearrangement joins TRBV7-8 to TRBJ2-3; 12 nucleotides line up with TRBD2. Germline assignment: CDR1 SGHVS and CDR2 FQNEAQ. This CDR3 is built from 16 residues. V trimming: 2 bases; J trimming: 1 base; junction bases outside the gene matches: 1. The CDR3 bases are TGTGCCAGCAGCTTACTAGCGGGGGGGGGCACAGATACGCAGTATTTT. Translation: CASSLLAGGGTDTQYF.

The DNA of the CDR3 is TGTGCCAGCAGCTCTATGGGACTAGCCGCAGATACGCAGTATTTT. The encoded protein is CASSSMGLAADTQYF. The chain combines TRBV13 with TRBJ2-3; TRBD2 matches at 9 bases. This CDR3 region has 15 residues. CDR1 PRHDT and CDR2 FYEKMQ come from the germline V gene (reference sequence). V shed 4 bases and J 4 bases; nucleotides not matched to a gene: 6. The whole variable domain, filled in from reference TRBV13 and TRBJ2-3, reads AAGVIQSPRHLIKEKRETATLKCYPIPRHDTVYWYQQGPGQDPQFLISFYEKMQSDKGSIPDRFSAQQFSDYHSELNMSSLELGDSALYFCASSSMGLAADTQYFGPGTRLTVL.

Here the CDR3 DNA reads TGTGCCAGCAGCTTAGATCCAGGTCCACAAGAGACCCAGTACTTC. Amino acid sequence: CASSLDPGPQETQYF. This chain links TRBV7-2 with TRBJ2-5; D ambiguous. Trimming pared 1 base from V and 2 bases from J, leaving 11 bases between. Looked up from germline, CDR1 is SGHTA and CDR2 is FQGNSA. The CDR3 consists of 15 residues.

The chain joins TRBV19 to TRBJ2-1; D is ambiguous. With 1 base removed from V and 7 bases from J, the gap between germline ends came to 8 bases. The germline CDR1 and CDR2 sequences are LNHDA and SQIVND (reference sequence). This CDR3 is 13 amino acids long. This CDR3 reads CASSIGFRNEQFF. CDR3 DNA sequence: TGTGCCAGTAGTATAGGTTTTAGAAATGAGCAGTTCTTC.

V usage is TRBV4-1 and J usage is TRBJ1-1; 7 bases fit TRBD1. Germline assignment: CDR1 MGHRA and CDR2 YSYEKL. There are 15 residues in the CDR3. The ends lost 3 bases at V and 5 bases at J; junction bases unmatched: 9. The CDR3 protein is CASSHVTGARTEAFF. CDR3 bases: TGCGCCAGCAGCCACGTAACAGGGGCGAGGACTGAAGCTTTCTTT.

This chain uses TRBV24-1 with TRBJ1-5; 7 bases are a match to TRBD1. The CDR3 runs 14 residues. Losses at the gene ends were 6 bases for V and 4 bases for J; bases not matched to a gene: 5. Germline assignment: CDR1 KGHDR and CDR2 SFDVKD. In DNA form, the CDR3 reads TGTGCCACCAGTCGTACAGGGGCTAATCAGCCCCAGCATTTT. Translating gives CATSRTGANQPQHF.

A single count supports this clone. The chain recombines TRBV6-2 or TRBV6-3 with TRBJ1-4; 9 nucleotides align to TRBD1. The germline V gene has CDR1 MNHEY and CDR2 SVGEGT. This CDR3 has 15 amino acids. V lost 6 bases and J lost 8; bases outside the gene matches: 10. The DNA of the CDR3 is TGTGCCAGCAGCCGAGGCGGGGACAGGGCGGAAAAACTGTTTTTT. Protein product: CASSRGGDRAEKLFF.

The chain joins TRBV2 to TRBJ2-2; 8 bases fit TRBD1. CDR1 and CDR2 from the germline V gene are SNHLY and FYNNEI. The CDR3 spans 14 residues. J gave up 7 bases and V 5 bases, and 6 bases lay outside the gene matches. The CDR3 protein is CASSRTGKDGELFF. DNA for the CDR3: TGTGCCAGCAGTAGGACAGGGAAGGACGGGGAGCTGTTTTTT.

The V and J genes are TRBV10-3 and TRBJ2-7; D could derive from TRBD1 or TRBD2 (5 bases each). The CDR3 runs 13 residues. CDR1 ENHRY and CDR2 SYGVKD come from the germline V gene. The V end lost 3 bases, the J end lost 6 bases, and 12 bases lay between the germline ends. CDR3 protein: CAISERGPAEQYF. In DNA, the CDR3 is TGTGCCATCAGTGAAAGGGGACCCGCCGAGCAGTACTTC.

The chain carries TRBV19 and TRBJ2-7; D is perhaps TRBD2 (6 bases). Trimming left V 3 bases short and J 2 bases short, with 11 bases between. Germline loops: CDR1 LNHDA, CDR2 SQIVND (reference sequence). The CDR3 is 14 amino acids. The DNA for the CDR3 is TGTGCCAGTAGTATTGACGGGGGTGCCTACGAGCAGTACTTC. Translating gives CASSIDGGAYEQYF.

The chain has TRBV7-9 and TRBJ2-7; 7 nucleotides line up with TRBD1. The CDR3 runs 13 residues. Trimming cost V 5 bases and J 6 bases; bases outside gene matches: 7. Germline V gene data show CDR1 as SEHNR and CDR2 as FQNEAQ (reference sequence). The CDR3 protein is CASSLTGVVEQYF. The DNA of the CDR3 is TGTGCCAGCAGCCTCACAGGGGTGGTCGAGCAGTACTTC.

This clone was seen once. The rearrangement joins TRBV7-6 to TRBJ1-1; D possibly corresponds to TRBD1 (6 bases). V gave up 1 base and J gave up 10 bases, with 13 bases separating them. This CDR3 is 13 amino acids long. The V gene's germline CDR1 is SGHVS and CDR2 FNYEAQ. The CDR3 loop reads CASSLGGGAGAFF. The CDR3 nucleotides are TGTGCCAGCAGCTTAGGAGGGGGGGCGGGAGCTTTCTTT.

V usage is TRBV11-3 and J usage is TRBJ2-7; D is unresolved. Germline V CDR1 and CDR2: SGHNT, YENEEA. The CDR3 runs 14 residues. V gave up 0 bases and J gave up 0 bases, with 6 bases separating them. The CDR3 loop reads CASSLDGSSYEQYF. The CDR3 region has the DNA TGTGCCAGCAGCTTAGACGGTAGCTCCTACGAGCAGTACTTC.

The gene calls are TRBV6-2 or TRBV6-3 and TRBJ1-5; 7 nucleotides align to TRBD1. There are 16 residues in the CDR3. Germline-derived CDR1 and CDR2 are MNHEY and SVGEGT. V dropped 5 bases and J dropped 9; count of bases not matched to a gene: 16. The CDR3 reads CASSHNRGIEVGPQHF. Written as DNA, the CDR3 is TGTGCCAGCAGTCACAACAGGGGCATCGAAGTGGGGCCCCAGCATTTT.

J is TRBJ2-1 and V is TRBV9; D might be TRBD2 (7 bases). Germline V CDR1 and CDR2: SGDLS, YYNGEE. Trimming shortened V by 4 bases and J by 9 bases, and 11 bases separated the two germline ends. There are 12 residues in the CDR3. CDR3 region: CASSLRGPEQFF. The DNA for the CDR3 is TGTGCCAGCAGCCTGCGGGGGCCTGAGCAGTTCTTC.

This chain connects TRBV16 to TRBJ2-7; a weak D match, TRBD1 (5 bases). Germline values: CDR1 KGHSY, CDR2 FQNENV. V gave up 4 bases and J gave up 3 bases, with 13 bases separating them. The CDR3 runs 14 residues. As DNA, the CDR3 is TGTGCCAGCAGCCTTCGGCGACAGAACTACGAGCAGTACTTC. Amino acids: CASSLRRQNYEQYF.

V and J are TRBV4-3 and TRBJ2-3; D may correspond to TRBD1 or TRBD2 (5 bases each). V gave up 6 bases and J gave up 2 bases, with 12 bases separating them. This CDR3 region has 14 residues. Germline CDR1 LGHNA, CDR2 YSLEER. The CDR3 nucleotides are TGCGCCAGCAGGAAGGTGGGGGTCACAGATACGCAGTATTTT. It encodes CASRKVGVTDTQYF.

The V call is TRBV12-3 or TRBV12-4, the J call TRBJ2-3; a weak D match, TRBD1 (6 bases). V lost 2 bases and J lost 11, with 11 bases in between. This CDR3 region has 12 residues. CDR3 sequence: CASSLIQGKQYF. Here the CDR3 DNA reads TGTGCCAGCAGTTTAATACAGGGCAAGCAGTATTTT.

The chain employs TRBV4-1 and TRBJ1-5; D gene ambiguous. The CDR3 contains 16 residues. Germline V CDR1 and CDR2: MGHRA, YSYEKL. Trimming pared 0 bases from V and 2 bases from J, leaving 11 bases between. The CDR3 is CASSQEASRGNQPQHF. CDR3 in DNA: TGCGCCAGCAGCCAAGAGGCCAGTAGAGGCAATCAGCCCCAGCATTTT.

The chain is built from TRBV12-3 or TRBV12-4 and TRBJ1-4, with unresolved D. This CDR3 comprises 13 residues. The V and J ends lost 5 bases and 7 bases respectively, with 11 bases between them. CDR3 nucleotide sequence: TGTGCCAGCAGTAGCCTGGAGGGTGAAAAACTGTTTTTT. It translates to CASSSLEGEKLFF.

The gene calls are TRBV29-1 and TRBJ1-1; D may be TRBD1 (5 bases). The V end was cut by 2 bases, the J end by 4 bases, with 8 bases between. In germline, CDR1 is SQVTM, CDR2 ANQGSEA. The CDR3 contains 12 residues. CDR3: CSVESRGTEAFF. CDR3 bases: TGCAGCGTTGAATCGAGGGGCACTGAAGCTTTCTTT. Drawing the rest from reference TRBV29-1 and TRBJ1-1, the complete variable domain is SAVISQKPSRDICQRGTSLTIQCQVDSQVTMMFWYRQQPGQSLTLIATANQGSEATYESGFVIDKFPISRPNLTFSTLTVSNMSPEDSSIYLCSVESRGTEAFFGQGTRLTVV.

This clone showed up just once. J is TRBJ2-3 and V is TRBV24-1; D not certain. Trimming removed 0 bases at V and 6 bases at J, with 9 bases between. The CDR3 spans 14 residues. The germline V gene has CDR1 KGHDR and CDR2 SFDVKD. The CDR3 reads CATSDLQDGDTQYF. CDR3 DNA sequence: TGTGCCACCAGTGATTTGCAAGATGGGGATACGCAGTATTTT.

The chain uses TRBV5-1 and TRBJ2-1; D is perhaps TRBD1 (6 bases). This CDR3 contains 15 residues. Per the germline V gene, CDR1 is SGHRS and CDR2 is YFSETQ. V lost 4 bases and J lost 8, with 19 bases in between. CDR3 loop: CASSPGTNYRDEQFF. CDR3 DNA sequence: TGCGCCAGCAGCCCCGGGACCAACTACAGGGATGAGCAGTTCTTC.

The chain links TRBV3-1 (or the pseudogene TRBV3-2) to TRBJ2-3; D may be TRBD2 (6 bases). CDR3 size: 14 residues. Germline V CDR1 and CDR2: LGHDT, YNNKEL (reference sequence). Between the trimmed V and J ends, which lost 4 bases and 2 bases, there was a span of 10 bases. Here the CDR3 DNA reads TGTGCCAGCAGCCCAGGGACTGCCACAGATACGCAGTATTTT. Its translation is CASSPGTATDTQYF.

The genes are TRBV18 and TRBJ1-4; D is ambiguous. This CDR3 has 15 residues. Germline CDR1 reads KGHSH; CDR2 reads LQKENI. V shed 2 bases and J shed 3 bases, with 10 bases lying between them. The CDR3 loop reads CASSPEDGPNEKLFF. The CDR3 DNA reads TGTGCCAGCTCACCAGAAGACGGACCTAATGAAAAACTGTTTTTT.